This paragraph covers one TCR beta chain sequence. In the authors' methods: Reference gene primers were amplified, and this amplification served to estimate nucleated cell counts. Repertoires were generated with immunoSEQ multiplex PCR, while TCRdb's copy carries only in-frame clones and drops some. V, J and clone size reflect that table, while D and trimming were determined from the DNA. This table has some 200,000 clones, around 87% appearing once. These data come from a study of blood T cell repertoires in COVID-19. Study background: PBMCs, B-cell-depleted T cells, or T cells provided the cDNA or gDNA that made up the material.

This CDR3 is 17 amino acids long. CDR1 and CDR2 (germline): MGHRA, YSYEKL. V lost 0 bases and J lost 0; bases outside the gene matches: 4. This chain links TRBV4-1 with TRBJ1-4; 7 bases are a match to TRBD1. The sequence was collected from a woman aged 80 or over in a cohort sampled during active or convalescent COVID-19. Source material: peripheral blood. Here the CDR3 DNA reads TGCGCCAGCAGCCAAGAAAGGGACAGAGCAACTAATGAAAAACTGTTTTTT. It encodes CASSQERDRATNEKLFF.